These T cell receptor beta chains were read from a single sample in a study of shared clonotypes between healthy human individuals. Assay used: immunoSEQ multiplex PCR; TCRdb lists only in-frame clones, some missing. The sample has hundreds of thousands of clones, 95% to 98% seen once. The material sequenced was naive CD8+ T cells sorted from blood. The receptors derive from a man aged 30 to 39 in good health. Each CDR3 is given without its conserved first and last residue. Fields, in order: J gene, V gene, CDR3 protein.

J gene: TRBJ2-7; V gene: TRBV4-1; CDR3 protein: ASSQMSSGTYEQY
J gene: TRBJ2-2; V gene: TRBV4-1; CDR3 protein: ASSQGGPSTRSFVSGELF
J gene: TRBJ2-7; V gene: TRBV9; CDR3 protein: ASSAPPGQNNEQY
J gene: TRBJ2-7; V gene: TRBV28; CDR3 protein: ASSFRGENEQY
J gene: TRBJ2-3; V gene: TRBV27; CDR3 protein: ASSLFDTQY
J gene: TRBJ2-1; V gene: TRBV7-9; CDR3 protein: ASSLASGLAGHSYNEQF
J gene: TRBJ2-1; V gene: TRBV19; CDR3 protein: ASSILAGEGNEQF
J gene: TRBJ2-7; V gene: TRBV11-2; CDR3 protein: ASSYGGRVSYEQY
J gene: TRBJ1-2; V gene: TRBV19; CDR3 protein: ASSIRSGLGESYGYT
J gene: TRBJ1-1; V gene: TRBV5-6; CDR3 protein: ASSLSGGNTEAF
J gene: TRBJ2-7; V gene: TRBV7-9; CDR3 protein: ASSLAYADEQY
J gene: TRBJ1-2; V gene: TRBV6-5; CDR3 protein: ASTLGSVDGYT
J gene: TRBJ2-7; V gene: TRBV7-6; CDR3 protein: ASSNRGRDRGYEQY